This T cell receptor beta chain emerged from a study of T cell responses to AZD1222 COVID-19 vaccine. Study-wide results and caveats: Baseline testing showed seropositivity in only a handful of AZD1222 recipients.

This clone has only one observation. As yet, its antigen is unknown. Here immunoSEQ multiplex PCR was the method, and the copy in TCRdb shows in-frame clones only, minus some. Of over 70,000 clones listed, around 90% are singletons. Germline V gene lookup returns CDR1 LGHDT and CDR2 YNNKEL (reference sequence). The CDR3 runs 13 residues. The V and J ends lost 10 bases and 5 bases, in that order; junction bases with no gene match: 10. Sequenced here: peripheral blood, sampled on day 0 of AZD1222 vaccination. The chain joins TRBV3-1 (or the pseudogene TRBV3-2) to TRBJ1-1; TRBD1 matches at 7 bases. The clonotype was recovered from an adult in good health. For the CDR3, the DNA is TGTGCCACCAAGAGGGGGCAAGGGACTGAAGCTTTCTTT. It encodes CATKRGQGTEAFF.